The rows below give T cell receptor beta chains drawn from one sample of a study of control samples from healthy donors and cancer patients. Only in-frame clones appear in the TCRdb table, and some are missing; sequencing was by immunoSEQ multiplex PCR. Of around 57,000 clones listed, approximately 90% are singletons. The material sequenced was PBMCs. These receptors all stem from a man aged 25-45 years with colorectal cancer. The CDR3 runs from the conserved cysteine through the conserved F or W. Each record gives: V gene, clone size, J gene, D gene, CDR3 protein, CDR3 DNA. A D gene is named only where the DNA matches it firmly. The size field is filled for only some rows; it gives once, few, many or a size class.

TRBV5-1	-	TRBJ1-6	-	CASSLDGPRTPLHF	TGCGCCAGCAGCTTGGACGGGCCAAGGACACCCCTCCACTTT
TRBV19	-	TRBJ1-1	-	CATQGGPNTEAFF	TGTGCCACCCAAGGGGGGCCGAACACTGAAGCTTTCTTT
TRBV7-6	-	TRBJ1-1	TRBD1	CASSPGTGGLTEAFF	TGTGCCAGCAGCCCCGGGACAGGGGGACTCACTGAAGCTTTCTTT
TRBV3-1/TRBV3-2	-	TRBJ2-1	-	CASSQDPWSSYNEQFF	TGTGCCAGCAGCCAAGATCCCTGGAGCTCCTACAATGAGCAGTTCTTC
TRBV19	-	TRBJ1-3	-	CASSFGTRRSSGNTIYF	TGTGCCAGTAGTTTCGGGACAAGACGCTCCTCTGGAAACACCATATATTTT
TRBV5-5	-	TRBJ1-2	TRBD1	CASSSRTGDYGYTF	TGTGCCAGCAGCTCTAGGACAGGGGACTATGGCTACACCTTC
TRBV7-2	-	TRBJ2-2	TRBD1	CASSPRGTGLNGELFF	TGTGCCAGCAGCCCTCGCGGGACAGGATTAAACGGGGAGCTGTTTTTT
TRBV2	-	TRBJ2-7	-	CASNGYGQYF	TGTGCCAGCAACGGGTACGGGCAGTACTTC
TRBV19	-	TRBJ1-2	-	CASSIDITAFNYGYTF	TGTGCCAGTAGTATAGACATAACAGCATTTAACTATGGCTACACCTTC
TRBV11-3	-	TRBJ1-1	TRBD1	CASSLDRPRETEAFF	TGTGCCAGCAGCTTGGACAGGCCGAGGGAGACTGAAGCTTTCTTT
TRBV2	-	TRBJ2-6	-	CASSVGQSGANVLTF	TGTGCCAGCAGTGTCGGACAGTCTGGGGCCAACGTCCTGACTTTC
TRBV24-1	-	TRBJ2-3	-	CATSARGEGGMGQYF	TGTGCCACCAGTGCAAGAGGGGAAGGGGGTATGGGGCAGTATTTT
TRBV4-1	-	TRBJ2-1	TRBD1	CASSRDSTYNEQFF	TGCGCCAGCAGCCGGGACAGCACCTACAATGAGCAGTTCTTC
TRBV25-1	-	TRBJ1-1	-	CASSRNTEAFF	TGTGCCAGCAGTAGAAACACTGAAGCTTTCTTT
TRBV6-1	-	TRBJ1-5	-	CASSEGSQWPQHF	TGTGCCAGCAGTGAAGGCTCCCAGTGGCCCCAGCATTTT
TRBV4-3	-	TRBJ1-2	-	CASSQDRPGLSLYGYTF	TGCGCCAGCAGCCAAGATCGACCCGGCCTATCCCTCTATGGCTACACCTTC
TRBV6-6	once	TRBJ2-7	TRBD2	CASSYSRSGGGWEQYF	TGTGCCAGCAGTTACTCACGTAGCGGGGGGGGATGGGAGCAGTACTTC
TRBV9	few	TRBJ2-1	TRBD2	CASSVGASGGNEQFF	TGTGCCAGCAGCGTAGGGGCTAGCGGGGGGAATGAGCAGTTCTTC
TRBV4-1	-	TRBJ2-3	-	CASSQDLYVRDTQYF	TGCGCCAGCAGCCAAGATTTATACGTCCGGGATACGCAGTATTTT
TRBV7-2	-	TRBJ2-7	-	CASSLDGLSYEQYF	TGTGCCAGCAGCTTAGACGGGCTCTCCTACGAGCAGTACTTC
TRBV7-2	-	TRBJ2-7	-	CASSLEAGPYEQYF	TGTGCCAGCAGCTTAGAGGCAGGCCCCTACGAGCAGTACTTC
TRBV6-1	-	TRBJ1-5	-	CASSESSAQHF	TGTGCCAGCAGTGAATCCTCAGCCCAGCATTTT
TRBV4-1	-	TRBJ2-1	-	CASSQDREVGEFF	TGCGCCAGCAGCCAAGACAGGGAGGTGGGGGAGTTCTTC
TRBV11-2	once	TRBJ2-2	-	CASSPQGLTGELFF	TGTGCCAGCAGCCCCCAGGGGCTCACCGGGGAGCTGTTTTTT
TRBV4-1	-	TRBJ1-5	TRBD1	CASSQPDRANQPQHF	TGCGCCAGCAGCCAACCTGACAGGGCCAATCAGCCCCAGCATTTT
TRBV5-4	-	TRBJ2-1	TRBD2	CASSLEGLYNEQFF	TGTGCCAGCAGCTTGGAGGGACTATACAATGAGCAGTTCTTC
TRBV5-4	-	TRBJ2-7	-	CASSFRVSYEQYF	TGTGCCAGCAGCTTCAGGGTTTCCTACGAGCAGTACTTC
TRBV5-1	-	TRBJ2-1	-	CASSLGPTLNRSLGYNEQFF	TGCGCCAGCAGCTTGGGCCCTACTTTAAACAGGTCCCTGGGCTACAATGAGCAGTTCTTC
TRBV7-9	-	TRBJ2-1	-	CASNSRDGLPKRDNEQFF	TGTGCCAGCAACTCGAGGGACGGGCTTCCTAAAAGGGACAATGAGCAGTTCTTC
TRBV5-6	-	TRBJ1-5	-	CASSLMRGTSNQPQHF	TGTGCCAGCAGCTTGATGCGGGGGACAAGCAATCAGCCCCAGCATTTT
TRBV24-1	-	TRBJ1-1	TRBD1	CATSDLKTGNEAFF	TGTGCCACCAGTGATTTGAAGACAGGGAATGAAGCTTTCTTT
TRBV9	-	TRBJ1-4	TRBD1	CASSVGGQGNEKLFF	TGTGCCAGCAGCGTTGGTGGACAGGGTAATGAAAAACTGTTTTTT
TRBV19	-	TRBJ1-2	-	CASSTGGTYRYGYTF	TGTGCCAGTAGTACCGGGGGGACGTATCGCTATGGCTACACCTTC
TRBV27	-	TRBJ1-3	-	CASSFARGGTIYF	TGTGCCAGCAGTTTTGCGAGGGGGGGCACCATATATTTT
TRBV19	-	TRBJ2-1	TRBD2	CASSIRSGLAGLYNEQFF	TGTGCCAGTAGTATTCGTTCGGGACTAGCGGGACTTTACAATGAGCAGTTCTTC
TRBV7-6	-	TRBJ2-2	TRBD2	CASSLIIAGGTGELFF	TGTGCCAGCAGCTTAATTATCGCGGGGGGAACCGGGGAGCTGTTTTTT
TRBV7-8	once	TRBJ2-1	TRBD2	CASSQGRGEWDEQFF	TGTGCCAGCAGCCAGGGGCGGGGGGAGTGGGATGAGCAGTTCTTC
TRBV4-3	-	TRBJ2-3	TRBD2	CASSQDRSGGAADTQYF	TGCGCCAGCAGCCAAGATAGAAGCGGGGGGGCCGCAGATACGCAGTATTTT
TRBV12-3/TRBV12-4	-	TRBJ1-1	-	CASSTDRDAEAFF	TGTGCCAGCAGTACCGATAGGGACGCTGAAGCTTTCTTT
TRBV19	-	TRBJ2-3	TRBD2	CASSMGLAGGTSTDTQYF	TGTGCCAGTAGTATGGGGCTAGCGGGGGGCACTAGCACAGATACGCAGTATTTT
TRBV21-1	-	TRBJ1-5	-	CASSKVGDNQPQHF	TGTGCCAGCAGCAAAGTTGGAGATAATCAGCCCCAGCATTTT
TRBV14	-	TRBJ1-2	-	CASSQLRGRGSWGYTF	TGTGCCAGCAGCCAATTGAGGGGCAGGGGATCATGGGGCTACACCTTC
TRBV10-3	-	TRBJ2-1	-	CAIRGDNRDNEQFF	TGTGCCATCAGAGGGGACAATCGAGACAATGAGCAGTTCTTC
TRBV12-3/TRBV12-4	-	TRBJ2-3	-	CASKWDTDTQYF	TGTGCCAGCAAATGGGACACAGATACGCAGTATTTT
TRBV6-5	once	TRBJ1-5	-	CASRMETYSNQPQHF	TGTGCCAGCAGAATGGAGACTTATAGCAATCAGCCCCAGCATTTT
TRBV18	-	TRBJ1-3	TRBD1	CASSPGQPPGNTIYF	TGTGCCAGCTCACCGGGACAGCCGCCTGGAAACACCATATATTTT
TRBV30	-	TRBJ2-3	-	CAWSVGRTDTQYF	TGTGCCTGGAGTGTCGGCCGCACAGATACGCAGTATTTT
TRBV5-4	-	TRBJ2-7	-	CASSPTRTAQGEQYF	TGTGCCAGCAGCCCAACTAGGACAGCCCAGGGAGAGCAGTACTTC
TRBV10-3	once	TRBJ1-2	-	CAISEPGEVRLYGYTF	TGTGCCATCAGTGAGCCGGGGGAGGTCCGCCTCTATGGCTACACCTTC
TRBV7-2	-	TRBJ1-1	-	CASSFQGQNTEAFF	TGTGCCAGCAGCTTTCAGGGTCAGAACACTGAAGCTTTCTTT
TRBV27	-	TRBJ1-5	TRBD1	CASSQTPAAGGRQPQHF	TGTGCCAGCAGCCAAACCCCTGCGGCAGGGGGAAGACAGCCCCAGCATTTT